The 8 T cell receptor beta chains listed next were all sequenced from one sample in a study of cytomegalovirus exposure and HLA in healthy donors. Amplification used 60 Vbeta primers and 13 Jbeta primers. The data were produced by immunoSEQ multiplex PCR, yet TCRdb's version contains in-frame clones alone and is incomplete. The data hold 100,000 to 150,000 clones, with roughly 80% observed a single time. Sequencing was performed on PBMCs. The receptors here all came from a male donor in good health and CMV-seronegative.

This clone was counted only a few times. The chain employs TRBV27 and TRBJ2-7, with 7 bases that match TRBD1. CDR1 and CDR2 (germline): MNHEY, SMNVEV (reference sequence). This CDR3 region has 15 residues. Trimming removed 0 bases from V and 4 bases from J; junction bases left unmatched: 6. The CDR3 DNA reads TGTGCCAGCAGTTTATCGGCAGGGGGTTTTTACGAGCAGTACTTC. Translating gives CASSLSAGGFYEQYF.

This chain links TRBV18 with TRBJ2-5, with TRBD1 identical over 7 bases. Germline V gene lookup returns CDR1 KGHSH and CDR2 LQKENI. The V gene end was trimmed by 8 bases and the J gene end by 2 bases; junction bases not matched to a gene: 5. CDR3 size: 13 residues. The CDR3 protein is CASQTGLQETQYF. CDR3 nucleotides: TGTGCCAGCCAGACAGGGCTACAAGAGACCCAGTACTTC.

The chain recombines TRBV7-3 with TRBJ2-1; 7 nucleotides line up with TRBD1. V lost 3 bases, J lost 6 bases, and 2 bases stayed unmatched. Germline CDR1 SGHTA, CDR2 FQGTGA. CDR3 length equals 13 residues. CDR3 sequence reads: CASSLNRGNEQFF. The CDR3 DNA reads TGTGCCAGCAGCTTGAACAGGGGCAATGAGCAGTTCTTC. The variable domain in full, completed from reference TRBV7-3 and TRBJ2-1, reads GAGVSQTPSNKVTEKGKYVELRCDPISGHTALYWYRQSLGQGPEFLIYFQGTGAADDSGLPNDRFFAVRPEGSVSTLKIQRTERGDSAVYLCASSLNRGNEQFFGPGTRLTVL.

The CDR3 region has the DNA TGTGCCAGCTCACTCAACCGGGACACTCTTAGCTCTGGAAACACCATATATTTT. Its translation: CASSLNRDTLSSGNTIYF. This chain joins TRBV18 and TRBJ1-3; a weak D match, TRBD1 (6 bases). The CDR3 has 18 residues. CDR1 is KGHSH and CDR2 is LQKENI in the germline V gene. V was pared by 4 bases and J by 0 bases, with 19 bases between.

This clone was counted a single time. The chain couples TRBV4-3 to TRBJ2-7; 7 bases align to TRBD1. The CDR3 spans 14 residues. The ends lost 3 bases at V and 2 bases at J; junction bases unmatched: 4. Germline values: CDR1 LGHNA, CDR2 YSLEER. The CDR3, as DNA: TGCGCCAGCAGCCAGCAGACAGGGACCTACGAGCAGTACTTC. It encodes CASSQQTGTYEQYF.

The rearrangement uses TRBV2 and TRBJ1-2; D not certain. The CDR3 is made up of 11 amino acids. V lost 7 bases and J 2 bases, leaving 5 bases between the germline ends. Looked up from germline, CDR1 is SNHLY and CDR2 is FYNNEI. The CDR3 sequence is CASIQNYGYTF. DNA of the CDR3: TGTGCCAGCATCCAGAACTATGGCTACACCTTC. Together with reference TRBV2 and TRBJ1-2, the CDR3 gives the full variable domain: EPEVTQTPSHQVTQMGQEVILRCVPISNHLYFYWYRQILGQKVEFLVSFYNNEISEKSEIFDDQFSVERPDGSNFTLKIRSTKLEDSAMYFCASIQNYGYTFGSGTRLTVV.

This chain's CDR3 is CASSLRGPMNTEAFF. The DNA of the CDR3 is TGCGCCAGCAGCCTTCGGGGTCCTATGAACACTGAAGCTTTCTTT. The chain links TRBV5-1 to TRBJ1-1; D gene ambiguous. Trimming shortened V by 4 bases and J by 0 bases, and 13 bases separated the two germline ends. The CDR3 sequence is 15 residues long. Germline V lookup: CDR1 SGHRS, CDR2 YFSETQ.

V is TRBV5-1 and J is TRBJ2-2; 9 positions agree with TRBD1. The CDR3 contains 15 residues. CDR1 SGHRS and CDR2 YFSETQ come from the germline V gene. V lost 7 bases and J lost 6; bases outside the gene matches: 10. CDR3 bases: TGCGCCAGCCGCGCGGACAGGGGTGTCGCCGGGGAGCTGTTTTTT. This gives the protein CASRADRGVAGELFF. The full variable domain, its missing parts supplied by reference TRBV5-1 and TRBJ2-2, is KAGVTQTPRYLIKTRGQQVTLSCSPISGHRSVSWYQQTPGQGLQFLFEYFSETQRNKGNFPGRFSGRQFSNSRSEMNVSTLELGDSALYLCASRADRGVAGELFFGEGSRLTVL.